The text below deals with one TCR beta chain. J was trimmed by 12 bases and V by 6 bases; bases with no gene match: 14. CDR3 size: 14 residues. Germline CDR1 reads MNHEY; CDR2 reads SVGAGI. TCRdb's table, derived via immunoSEQ multiplex PCR, lists solely in-frame clones and lacks some. The table records roughly 71,000 clones, 80% to 95% of them present only once. This sample was included in a study of technical replicates of blood from a handful of donors. This chain joins TRBV6-5 and TRBJ1-2; 9 bases map to TRBD1. The sample consisted of T cells isolated from PBMCs. The TCR was taken from a human donor in good health. CDR3 sequence reads: CASRITGTGQDNTF. In nucleotides, the CDR3 is TGTGCCAGCAGAATAACCGGGACAGGGCAAGATAACACCTTC.